Listed here are 14 T cell receptor beta chains from one sample, sequenced in a study of cytomegalovirus exposure and HLA in healthy donors listed by TCRdb under 2017. The library was generated by the immunoSEQ multiplex PCR assay. For the multiplex PCR, a mixture combining 60 forward primers for TCR Vbeta segments and 13 reverse primers for TCR Jbeta segments was used. TCRdb holds this immuneACCESS table with in-frame rearrangements only. Some clones are missing; in checked studies, unresolved V genes explain under half, and the rest has no known cause. In this sample the table shows about 120,000 clones, 75% to 85% of which occur a single time. Of the sample, more than 2.5% is held by the ten largest clones. The sequencing sample was made of PBMCs. Source of these receptors: a male donor in good health and CMV-seronegative.

The chain is built from TRBV6-5 and TRBJ1-1; D is perhaps TRBD1 (5 bases). This CDR3 has 15 amino acids. CDR1 and CDR2 (germline): MNHEY, SVGAGI. Trimming pared 2 bases from V and 1 base from J, leaving 11 bases between. The CDR3 coding sequence is TGTGCCAGCAGTTACAGGGGATGGACGAACACTGAAGCTTTCTTT. It translates to CASSYRGWTNTEAFF.

The V call is TRBV28, the J call TRBJ2-1; 14 bases match TRBD2. Unmatched junction bases numbered 4, after V lost 7 bases and J lost 5 bases. From germline, CDR1 is MDHEN and CDR2 SYDVKM. The CDR3 consists of 15 residues. The CDR3 region is CASTLGLAGDNEQFF. The CDR3 bases are TGTGCCAGCACCCTGGGACTAGCGGGGGACAATGAGCAGTTCTTC.

The chain joins TRBV5-1 to TRBJ2-2, with D possibly TRBD1 on 5 matching bases. The germline gives CDR1 SGHRS, CDR2 YFSETQ. The CDR3 is made up of 13 amino acids. The V and J ends lost 4 bases and 5 bases respectively, with 9 bases between them. CDR3 coding DNA: TGCGCCAGCAGCCCCCAGGGTACCGGGGAGCTGTTTTTT. This gives the protein CASSPQGTGELFF.

The chain joins TRBV10-1 to TRBJ1-5, with TRBD1 identical over 7 bases. The CDR3 covers 14 residues. Unmatched junction bases numbered 5, after V lost 5 bases and J lost 4 bases. Germline V gene data show CDR1 as WNHNN and CDR2 as SYGVQD (reference sequence). The CDR3 protein is CASSPTGKNQPQHF. In nucleotides, the CDR3 is TGCGCCAGCAGTCCGACAGGGAAGAATCAGCCCCAGCATTTT.

This clone was detected only once. The chain uses TRBV4-1 and TRBJ2-1; 9 nucleotides align to TRBD2. Germline trimming cut 4 bases from V and 7 bases from J; bases unmatched to any gene: 8. The CDR3 sequence is 15 residues long. Germline lookup yields CDR1 MGHRA and CDR2 YSYEKL. The DNA for the CDR3 is TGCGCCAGCAGCCCTAGGCGGGGGGGCAGAAATGAGCAGTTCTTC. Encoded protein: CASSPRRGGRNEQFF.

This clone is a singleton in its sample. V usage is TRBV10-1 and J usage is TRBJ2-7, with a possible D match to TRBD1 (5 bases). Germline V gene lookup returns CDR1 WNHNN and CDR2 SYGVQD (reference sequence). The CDR3 runs 14 residues. The V gene lost 0 bases and the J gene lost 3 bases, with 9 bases spanning the gap. In DNA, the CDR3 is TGCGCCAGCAGTGAGTCTGGGGCTAACTACGAGCAGTACTTC. It codes for CASSESGANYEQYF.

The DNA for the CDR3 is TGTGCCAGCAGTGAGGTGACTGACTCCTCCTACGAGCAGTACTTC. This translates into CASSEVTDSSYEQYF. The chain carries TRBV6-1 and TRBJ2-7; D remains ambiguous. The CDR3 has 15 amino acids. Trimming left V 3 bases short and J 0 bases short, with 12 bases between. Germline values: CDR1 MNHNS, CDR2 SASEGT.

The chain employs TRBV10-1 and TRBJ2-2; D uncertain. The CDR3 consists of 13 residues. Trimming pared 6 bases from V and 6 bases from J, leaving 11 bases between. CDR1 and CDR2 from the germline V gene are WNHNN and SYGVQD (reference sequence). CDR3 coding DNA: TGCGCCAGCAGCCCCCGTGGAGCCGGGGAGCTGTTTTTT. It is translated as CASSPRGAGELFF.

The rearrangement uses TRBV20-1 and TRBJ1-1, with D unclear. V was shortened by 2 bases and J by 4 bases, with 5 bases between the two germline ends. Germline-derived CDR1 and CDR2 are DFQATT and SNEGSKA (reference sequence). CDR3 length: 11 residues. The chain's CDR3 is CSARSRTEAFF. For the CDR3, the DNA is TGCAGTGCTAGATCCCGCACTGAAGCTTTCTTT.

The V and J genes are TRBV30 and TRBJ1-1; 9 bases are a match to TRBD1. Looked up from germline, CDR1 is GTSNPN and CDR2 is SVGIG (reference sequence). Germline trimming cut 5 bases from V and 0 bases from J; bases unmatched to any gene: 7. The CDR3 spans 15 residues. The CDR3 protein is CAWLSGTGLNTEAFF. The CDR3 coding sequence is TGTGCCTGGCTCTCCGGGACAGGGTTGAACACTGAAGCTTTCTTT.

The rearrangement links TRBV4-3 to TRBJ2-2, with D possibly being TRBD1 (5 bases). CDR1 and CDR2 (germline): LGHNA, YSLEER. V lost 0 bases and J 5 bases, leaving 13 bases between the germline ends. The CDR3 loop spans 16 amino acids. CDR3 loop: CASSQDGQGETGELFF. The CDR3 nucleotides read TGCGCCAGCAGCCAAGATGGGCAGGGCGAGACCGGGGAGCTGTTTTTT.

V gene TRBV7-9 combines with J gene TRBJ1-1, with 7 bases fitting TRBD1. Per the germline V gene, CDR1 is SEHNR and CDR2 is FQNEAQ (reference sequence). Trimming cost V 5 bases and J 1 base; bases outside gene matches: 7. The CDR3 length is 15 residues. The CDR3 region is CASSPIGQENTEAFF. CDR3 sequence (DNA): TGTGCCAGCAGCCCCATCGGACAGGAGAACACTGAAGCTTTCTTT.

The rearrangement uses TRBV15 and TRBJ2-4, with D perhaps matching TRBD2 (7 bases). CDR1 and CDR2 (germline): LNHNV, YYDKDF (reference sequence). The ends were cut back, 0 bases at V and 6 bases at J, with 15 bases in the middle. The length of the CDR3 is 16 residues. The CDR3 is CATSREGGAAGNIQYF. CDR3 bases: TGTGCCACCAGCAGAGAGGGGGGGGCCGCTGGAAACATTCAGTACTTC.

To note about this clone: Without the conserved terminal phenylalanine or tryptophan, this CDR3 likely stems from a read error. The DNA is omitted, as the CDR3 cannot be located on it reliably, and the CDR3 follows TCRdb's listing. The chain has TRBV6-4 and TRBJ2-4; TRBD2 is the table's D call and was not checked against the DNA. The germline V gene encodes CDR1 MRHNA and CDR2 SNTAGT. Inclusive of both ends, the CDR3 amounts to 14 amino acids. CDR3 residues: CASSTPGSTGRAVL.